This T cell receptor (beta chain) originates from a study of early T cells in non-severe SARS-CoV-2 infection. This CDR3 comprises 12 residues. V shed 6 bases and J shed 5 bases, with 11 bases lying between them. In germline, CDR1 is DFQATT, CDR2 SNEGSKA (reference sequence). Via MiXCR, TCRdb re-called the 5' RACE reads, giving one row per CDR3 protein. This table holds tens of thousands of distinct CDR3 sequences, less than 8.5% found once. This clonotype appeared many times. This clonotype originated in an adult who was a healthcare worker with PCR-confirmed SARS-CoV-2 infection or an uninfected control (not recorded which). The specimen was whole blood. The J gene is TRBJ2-1, the V gene TRBV20-1; D not resolved. The CDR3 here is CSADKINNEQFF. CDR3 in DNA: TGCAGTGCCGACAAAATCAACAATGAGCAGTTCTTC.